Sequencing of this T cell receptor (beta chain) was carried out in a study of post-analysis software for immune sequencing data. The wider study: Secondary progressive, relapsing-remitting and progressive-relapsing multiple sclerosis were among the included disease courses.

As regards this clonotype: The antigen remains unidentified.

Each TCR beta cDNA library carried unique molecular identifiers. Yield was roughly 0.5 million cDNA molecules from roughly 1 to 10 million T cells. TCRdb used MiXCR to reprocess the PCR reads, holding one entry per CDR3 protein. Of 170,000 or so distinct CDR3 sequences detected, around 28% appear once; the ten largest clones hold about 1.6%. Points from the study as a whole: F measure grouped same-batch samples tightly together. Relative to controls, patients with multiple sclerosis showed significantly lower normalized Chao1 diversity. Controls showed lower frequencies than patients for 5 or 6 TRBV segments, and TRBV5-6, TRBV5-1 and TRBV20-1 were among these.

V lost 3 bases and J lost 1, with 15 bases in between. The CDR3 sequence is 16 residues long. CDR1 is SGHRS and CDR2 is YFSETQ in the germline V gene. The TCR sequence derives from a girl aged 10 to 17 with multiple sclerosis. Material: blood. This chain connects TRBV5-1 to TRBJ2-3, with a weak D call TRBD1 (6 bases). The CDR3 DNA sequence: TGCGCCAGCAGCTGGCGCCGGACAGACCGCACAGATACGCAGTATTTT. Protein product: CASSWRRTDRTDTQYF.